The entry below gives a single T cell receptor beta chain sequence along with its context. Its antigen is unknown. This record belongs to a study of cytomegalovirus exposure and HLA in healthy donors. On the study more broadly: A prior study identified roughly 110 million unique TCR beta sequences from roughly 170 million T cells.

All the people who gave samples were healthy bone marrow donors. 13 Jbeta primers and 60 Vbeta primers were used for the PCR. The protocol was immunoSEQ multiplex PCR, while the TCRdb copy is restricted to in-frame clones and leaves out a portion. The data hold around 140,000 clones, with 61% observed a single time. Notes on the study in general: Among donors in an Asian-associated ancestry cluster, a later analysis reportedly found fewer N-insertions than the roughly 610-donor mean.

The source material was PBMCs. This sequence was found in a male donor in good health and CMV-seronegative.

The CDR3 loop reads CASSMTSGGAGELFF. DNA for the CDR3: TGCGCCAGCAGCATGACTAGCGGGGGAGCCGGGGAGCTGTTTTTT. The rearrangement links TRBV5-1 to TRBJ2-2; TRBD2 matches 12 bases. Trimming cost V 4 bases and J 6 bases; bases outside gene matches: 4. The CDR3 is made up of 15 amino acids. Germline loops: CDR1 SGHRS, CDR2 YFSETQ.